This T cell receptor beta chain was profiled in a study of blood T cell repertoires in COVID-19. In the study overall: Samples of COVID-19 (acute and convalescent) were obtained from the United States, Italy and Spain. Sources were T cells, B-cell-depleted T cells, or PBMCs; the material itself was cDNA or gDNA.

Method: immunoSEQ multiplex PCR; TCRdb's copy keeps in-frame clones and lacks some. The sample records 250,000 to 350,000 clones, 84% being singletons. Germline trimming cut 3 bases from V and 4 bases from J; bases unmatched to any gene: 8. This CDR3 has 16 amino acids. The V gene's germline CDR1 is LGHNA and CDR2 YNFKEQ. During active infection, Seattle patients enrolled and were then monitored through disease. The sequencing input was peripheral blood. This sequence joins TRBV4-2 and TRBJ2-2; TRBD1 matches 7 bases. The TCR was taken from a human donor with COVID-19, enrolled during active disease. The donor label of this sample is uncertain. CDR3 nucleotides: TGTGCCAGCAGCCAGACCGACAGGGCGGGCACCGGGGAGCTGTTTTTT. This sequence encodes CASSQTDRAGTGELFF.